Sequencing of this T cell receptor beta chain was carried out in a study of blood T cell repertoires in COVID-19. On the study more broadly: T cells, B-cell-depleted T cells, or PBMCs supplied cDNA or gDNA.

The authors' processing: How many nucleated cells were present was estimated from reference gene primer amplification. Sequenced by immunoSEQ multiplex PCR; TCRdb stores in-frame clones only, minus some. V and J calls and clone size are those listed in that table; D and trimming were worked out from the DNA. This sample has approximately 230,000 clones, with about nine tenths found just once. The ends were cut back, 1 base at V and 4 bases at J, with 14 bases in the middle. The CDR3 is 15 amino acids. Per the germline V gene, CDR1 is LGHNA and CDR2 is YNFKEQ. The table lists this clone with a count of one. Residents of 24 US areas, aged about 18 to 95 years, made up the participants. Before being deemed recovered, Cohort 3 donors had two negative PCRs, clearance, or symptom resolution.

The sequence came from a man aged 18 to 29 who had recovered from COVID-19. This chain uses TRBV4-2 with TRBJ2-7; maybe TRBD1 (6 bases). Material: PBMCs or T cells enriched from blood (not recorded which). The CDR3 sequence: CASSQVWDTRYEQYF. CDR3 coding DNA: TGTGCCAGCAGCCAAGTATGGGACACCAGATACGAGCAGTACTTC.